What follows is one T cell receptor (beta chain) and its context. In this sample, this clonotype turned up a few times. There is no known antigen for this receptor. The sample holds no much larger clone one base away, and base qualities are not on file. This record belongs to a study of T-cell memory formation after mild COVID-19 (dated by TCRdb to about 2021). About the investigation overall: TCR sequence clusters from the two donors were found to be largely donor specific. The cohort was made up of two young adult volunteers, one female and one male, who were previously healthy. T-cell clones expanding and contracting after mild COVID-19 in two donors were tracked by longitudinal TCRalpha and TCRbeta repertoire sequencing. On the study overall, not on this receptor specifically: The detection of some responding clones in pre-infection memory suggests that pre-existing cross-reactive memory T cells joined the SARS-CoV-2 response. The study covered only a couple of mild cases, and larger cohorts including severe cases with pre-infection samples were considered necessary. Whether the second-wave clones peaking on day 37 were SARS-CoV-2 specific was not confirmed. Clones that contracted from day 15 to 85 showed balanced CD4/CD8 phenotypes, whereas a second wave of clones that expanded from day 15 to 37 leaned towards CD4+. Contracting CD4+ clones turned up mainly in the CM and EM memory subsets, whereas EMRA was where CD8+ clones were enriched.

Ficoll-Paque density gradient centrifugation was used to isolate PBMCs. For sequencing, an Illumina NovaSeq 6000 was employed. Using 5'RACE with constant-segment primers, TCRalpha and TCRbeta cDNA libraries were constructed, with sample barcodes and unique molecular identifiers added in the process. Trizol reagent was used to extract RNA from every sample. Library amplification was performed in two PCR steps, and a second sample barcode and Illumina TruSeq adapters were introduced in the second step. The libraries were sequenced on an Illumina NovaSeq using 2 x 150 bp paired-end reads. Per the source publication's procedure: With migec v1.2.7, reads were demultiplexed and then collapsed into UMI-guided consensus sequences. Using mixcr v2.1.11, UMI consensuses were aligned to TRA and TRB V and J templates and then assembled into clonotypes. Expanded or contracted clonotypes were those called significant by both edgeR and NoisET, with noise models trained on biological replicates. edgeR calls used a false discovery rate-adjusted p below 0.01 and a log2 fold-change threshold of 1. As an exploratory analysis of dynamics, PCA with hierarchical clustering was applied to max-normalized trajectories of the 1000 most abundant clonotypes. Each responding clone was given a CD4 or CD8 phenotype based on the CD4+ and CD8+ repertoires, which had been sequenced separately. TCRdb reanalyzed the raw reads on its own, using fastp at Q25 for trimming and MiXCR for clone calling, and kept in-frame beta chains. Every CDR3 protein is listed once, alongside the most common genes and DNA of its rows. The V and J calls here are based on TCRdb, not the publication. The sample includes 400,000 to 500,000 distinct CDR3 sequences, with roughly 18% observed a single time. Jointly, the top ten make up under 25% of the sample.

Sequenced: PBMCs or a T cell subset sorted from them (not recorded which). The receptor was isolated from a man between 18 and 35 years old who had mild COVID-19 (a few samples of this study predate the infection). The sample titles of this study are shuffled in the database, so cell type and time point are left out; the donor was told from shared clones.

The DNA is as follows: TGTGCCAGCAGCTTAGCCCCATACACTGAAGCTTTCTTT. This gives the protein CASSLAPYTEAFF. The chain links TRBV7-2 with TRBJ1-1, with no D gene named confidently. V loses 0 bases, J loses 3 bases, and the germline ends lie 5 bases apart. The CDR3 covers 13 residues, taking in both the cysteine and the phenylalanine. Only the CDR3 portion is preserved as DNA: 39 bases, with reading frame beginning at the first base. For CDR1 and CDR2, the germline V gene lists SGHTA and FQGNSA.